This entry lists 26 T cell receptor beta chains sequenced from one sample in a study of cytomegalovirus exposure and HLA in healthy donors. Primers for the PCR totalled 60 Vbeta and 13 Jbeta. Produced via immunoSEQ multiplex PCR; TCRdb's table is partial and in-frame only. The table lists tens of thousands of clones, roughly 74% of them singletons. Sequenced input: PBMCs. All receptors come from a man aged 40-50 years in good health and CMV-seronegative.

The chain recombines TRBV19 with TRBJ2-3, with D unresolved. The CDR3 has 11 amino acids. Trimming removed 6 bases at V and 2 bases at J, with 3 bases between. From germline, CDR1 is LNHDA and CDR2 SQIVND (reference sequence). The CDR3 DNA reads TGTGCCAGTAGGGCCACAGATACGCAGTATTTT. Residues: CASRATDTQYF.

The chain joins TRBV29-1 to TRBJ1-1; a possible D gene is TRBD1 (6 bases). Trimming took off 3 bases at V and 6 bases at J, with 11 bases between the two ends. The CDR3 is made up of 12 amino acids. Germline assignment: CDR1 SQVTM and CDR2 ANQGSEA. DNA of the CDR3: TGCAGCGTTGAGGACAGAAAACCTGAAGCTTTCTTT. Its translation is CSVEDRKPEAFF.

This clone has only a few counts. The chain carries TRBV10-1 and TRBJ2-5; 7 positions match TRBD1. Germline trimming cut 3 bases from V and 2 bases from J; bases unmatched to any gene: 3. CDR1 is WNHNN, CDR2 SYGVQD, per germline (reference sequence). The length of the CDR3 is 14 residues. The CDR3, as DNA: TGCGCCAGCAGTGACGGGACAGCACAAGAGACCCAGTACTTC. This sequence encodes CASSDGTAQETQYF.

The genes are TRBV27 and TRBJ2-7; D may be TRBD1 (6 bases). The length of the CDR3 is 16 residues. V lost 6 bases, J lost 2 bases, and 20 bases lay in between. CDR1 is MNHEY, CDR2 SMNVEV, per germline (reference sequence). Here the CDR3 reads CASSTDNSGDPYEQYF. The CDR3 nucleotides read TGTGCCAGCAGCACCGACAACTCAGGGGACCCCTACGAGCAGTACTTC.

This clone turned up a few times. The genes are TRBV10-3 and TRBJ1-4; tentative D call: TRBD1 (5 bases). Germline values: CDR1 ENHRY, CDR2 SYGVKD. The CDR3 has 14 amino acids. Between the trimmed V and J ends, which lost 3 bases and 8 bases, there was a span of 13 bases. DNA of the CDR3: TGTGCCATCAGTGATTTAGGGGATGGCGAAAAACTGTTTTTT. The encoded protein is CAISDLGDGEKLFF.

The rearrangement links TRBV4-1 to TRBJ2-2; 8 bases align to TRBD1. Germline CDR1 reads MGHRA; CDR2 reads YSYEKL. The CDR3 covers 17 residues. Trimming at V came to 5 bases and at J to 1 base, leaving 9 bases not matched to a gene. This chain's CDR3 is CASSTTDRGLNTGELFF. CDR3 in DNA: TGCGCCAGCAGCACCACCGACAGGGGACTGAACACCGGGGAGCTGTTTTTT.

J is TRBJ2-1 and V is TRBV2; TRBD2 aligns across 7 bases. Trimming took 6 bases from V and 3 from J; bases not matched to a gene: 8. Looked up from germline, CDR1 is SNHLY and CDR2 is FYNNEI. This CDR3 has 15 amino acids. CDR3 sequence: CASRISGDFYNEQFF. CDR3 DNA sequence: TGTGCCAGCAGGATCAGCGGGGACTTCTACAATGAGCAGTTCTTC.

The V and J genes are TRBV6-6 and TRBJ1-6, with D possibly TRBD1 on 6 matching bases. Trimming removed 5 bases at V and 5 bases at J, with 13 bases between. The CDR3 is made up of 15 amino acids. Germline loops: CDR1 MNHNY, CDR2 SVGAGI (reference sequence). The CDR3: CASSTRTGNNSPLHF. In DNA, the CDR3 is TGTGCCAGCAGTACCAGAACAGGGAATAATTCACCCCTCCACTTT.

This clone showed up just a few times. The chain carries TRBV5-1 and TRBJ2-2; no reliable D call. V was cut by 0 bases and J by 2 bases, with 8 bases left in between. Germline assignment: CDR1 SGHRS and CDR2 YFSETQ. This CDR3 has 15 residues. CDR3 bases: TGCGCCAGCAGCTTGGGGGCCGCTAACACCGGGGAGCTGTTTTTT. Protein sequence: CASSLGAANTGELFF.

The chain recombines TRBV9 with TRBJ2-1, with 8 bases lining up with TRBD2. The CDR3 is 15 residues long. The V segment lost 3 bases and the J segment 7 bases; nucleotides outside the gene matches: 9. The germline gives CDR1 SGDLS, CDR2 YYNGEE. The CDR3 sequence: CASSDSAGVRNEQFF. CDR3 in DNA: TGTGCCAGCAGCGATTCAGCGGGAGTCCGGAATGAGCAGTTCTTC.

This clone was recorded once. V and J are TRBV7-3 and TRBJ2-5; TRBD1 matches at 8 bases. Germline V gene data show CDR1 as SGHTA and CDR2 as FQGTGA. CDR3 length: 17 residues. V was pared by 5 bases and J by 5 bases, with 16 bases of the junction left unmatched. For the CDR3, the DNA is TGTGCCAGCAGCCCGTCGGACAGGGAAGGTCCCTTGGAGACCCAGTACTTC. This sequence encodes CASSPSDREGPLETQYF.

The CDR3 DNA follows: TGTGCCATCACAGGACAGGGCACAGATACGCAGTATTTT. It specifies CAITGQGTDTQYF. The chain joins TRBV10-3 to TRBJ2-3, with 7 bases matching TRBD1. V gave up 7 bases and J gave up 1 base; unmatched junction bases: 2. There are 13 residues in the CDR3. Germline values: CDR1 ENHRY, CDR2 SYGVKD.

The chain employs TRBV30 and TRBJ1-5, with D unclear. Trimming cost V 3 bases and J 9 bases, with 12 bases left between them. This CDR3 spans 12 amino acids. The germline gives CDR1 GTSNPN, CDR2 SVGIG (reference sequence). CDR3 nucleotide sequence: TGTGCCTGGAGCAACCCGGGAGGGCCCCAGCATTTT. Encoded protein: CAWSNPGGPQHF.

CDR3 DNA: TGTGCCAGCTCACCCCCGGGACAGGGACAAGAGACCCAGTACTTC. This codes for CASSPPGQGQETQYF. The chain joins TRBV18 to TRBJ2-5; 9 nucleotides align to TRBD1. Losses at the gene ends were 3 bases for V and 2 bases for J; bases not matched to a gene: 4. This CDR3 spans 15 amino acids. CDR1 is KGHSH, CDR2 LQKENI, per germline.

V is TRBV30 and J is TRBJ2-7; 7 nucleotides agree with TRBD1. There are 12 residues in the CDR3. Germline CDR1 and CDR2: GTSNPN and SVGIG (reference sequence). V lost 2 bases to trimming and J lost 7 bases; unmatched junction nucleotides: 5. The chain's CDR3 is CAWSRGPWEQYF. Written as DNA, the CDR3 is TGTGCCTGGAGTAGGGGGCCGTGGGAGCAGTACTTC.

Here the CDR3 DNA reads TGTGCCAGCAGTTATCGGGACTCCCGAGTCTCCTACGAGCAGTACTTC. This gives the protein CASSYRDSRVSYEQYF. The chain couples TRBV6-5 to TRBJ2-7, with D perhaps matching TRBD2 (6 bases). The germline V and J ends were trimmed by 3 bases and 0 bases, with 15 bases remaining between them. Germline-derived CDR1 and CDR2 are MNHEY and SVGAGI. The CDR3 has 16 amino acids.

The rearrangement joins TRBV9 to TRBJ1-3; TRBD1 matches at 8 bases. V lost 4 bases and J lost 0; bases outside the gene matches: 3. The CDR3 extends over 15 amino acids. Germline V gives CDR1 SGDLS, CDR2 YYNGEE. CDR3 amino acids: CASSHRGTSGNTIYF. The CDR3 coding sequence is TGTGCCAGCAGCCACAGGGGGACCTCTGGAAACACCATATATTTT.

This clone occurred once. This sequence joins TRBV29-1 and TRBJ2-1; D is uncertain. Looked up from germline, CDR1 is SQVTM and CDR2 is ANQGSEA. Trimming took 7 bases from V and 1 from J, leaving 2 bases between them. The CDR3 has 10 amino acids. The CDR3 DNA sequence: TGCAGCGCTTCCTACAATGAGCAGTTCTTC. Protein sequence: CSASYNEQFF.

The chain combines TRBV5-8 with TRBJ2-7; tentatively, D is TRBD2 (5 bases). Trimming took 0 bases from V and 4 from J, leaving 14 bases between them. CDR1 is SGHTS, CDR2 YDEGEE, per germline. CDR3 length: 15 amino acids. The CDR3 sequence: CASSLAGGGEYEQYF. The DNA for the CDR3 is TGTGCCAGCAGCTTGGCGGGCGGAGGAGAATACGAGCAGTACTTC.

The chain recombines TRBV5-4 with TRBJ2-7; tentative D call: TRBD2 (6 bases). V was pared by 4 bases and J by 4 bases, with 15 bases between. The germline V gene encodes CDR1 SGHNT and CDR2 YYREEE (reference sequence). CDR3 length equals 14 residues. The CDR3: CASSARAGGYEQYF. CDR3 bases: TGTGCCAGCAGCGCCCGTGCCGGAGGGTACGAGCAGTACTTC.

This chain links TRBV15 with TRBJ1-5; 7 bases are a match to TRBD1. The CDR3 covers 13 residues. The germline gives CDR1 LNHNV, CDR2 YYDKDF (reference sequence). With V trimmed by 3 bases and J by 11 bases, 7 bases remained unmatched. CDR3 sequence reads: CATSSIRQGSQHF. As DNA, the CDR3 is TGTGCCACCAGCAGCATCCGACAGGGTTCCCAGCATTTT.

CDR3 region: CASSCHHREAFF. CDR3 DNA: TGCGCCAGCAGTTGTCACCACAGGGAAGCTTTCTTT. The J gene is TRBJ1-1, the V gene TRBV23-1; D possibly corresponds to TRBD1 (5 bases). TRBV23-1 is identified as an open reading frame with a role that is uncertain. Trimming removed 5 bases at V and 8 bases at J, with 12 bases between. The CDR3 length is 12 residues.

The chain employs TRBV11-2 and TRBJ2-7; 8 nucleotides line up with TRBD1. After removal of 5 bases from V and 4 bases from J, the junction contained 10 bases not matched to a gene. CDR3 length: 15 amino acids. The germline gives CDR1 SGHAT, CDR2 FQNNGV. The CDR3 loop reads CASSPGQGRMYEQYF. CDR3 DNA: TGTGCCAGCAGCCCAGGACAGGGTAGGATGTACGAGCAGTACTTC. Drawing the rest from reference TRBV11-2 and TRBJ2-7, the complete variable domain is EAGVAQSPRYKIIEKRQSVAFWCNPISGHATLYWYQQILGQGPKLLIQFQNNGVVDDSQLPKDRFSAERLKGVDSTLKIQPAKLEDSAVYLCASSPGQGRMYEQYFGPGTRLTVT.

The chain has TRBV27 and TRBJ1-2, with TRBD1 identical over 7 bases. Germline assignment: CDR1 MNHEY and CDR2 SMNVEV (reference sequence). The CDR3 spans 15 residues. V shed 5 bases, J shed 4 bases, and the junction held 10 bases outside the gene matches. CDR3 coding DNA: TGTGCCAGCAGTCCAGAGGGGGCGCGAGGCTATGGCTACACCTTC. Translated, it gives CASSPEGARGYGYTF.

The chain carries TRBV7-8 and TRBJ1-1; a possible D gene is TRBD1 (5 bases). Germline loops: CDR1 SGHVS, CDR2 FQNEAQ. This CDR3 comprises 13 residues. V dropped 8 bases and J dropped 4 bases, with 14 bases sitting between them. In DNA, the CDR3 is TGTGCCAGCTTTCTAGGAGGGGCCACTGAAGCTTTCTTT. Its translation: CASFLGGATEAFF. The variable domain in full, completed from reference TRBV7-8 and TRBJ1-1, reads GAGVSQSPRYKVAKRGQDVALRCDPISGHVSLFWYQQALGQGPEFLTYFQNEAQLDKSGLPSDRFFAERPEGSVSTLKIQRTQQEDSAVYLCASFLGGATEAFFGQGTRLTVV.

This chain joins TRBV4-1 and TRBJ2-7; TRBD2 aligns across 7 bases. V was pared by 0 bases and J by 4 bases, with 9 bases of the junction left unmatched. This CDR3 is built from 16 residues. Germline CDR1 MGHRA, CDR2 YSYEKL. CDR3 sequence reads: CASSQDPSGASYEQYF. In DNA form, the CDR3 reads TGCGCCAGCAGCCAAGACCCTAGCGGCGCCTCGTACGAGCAGTACTTC.